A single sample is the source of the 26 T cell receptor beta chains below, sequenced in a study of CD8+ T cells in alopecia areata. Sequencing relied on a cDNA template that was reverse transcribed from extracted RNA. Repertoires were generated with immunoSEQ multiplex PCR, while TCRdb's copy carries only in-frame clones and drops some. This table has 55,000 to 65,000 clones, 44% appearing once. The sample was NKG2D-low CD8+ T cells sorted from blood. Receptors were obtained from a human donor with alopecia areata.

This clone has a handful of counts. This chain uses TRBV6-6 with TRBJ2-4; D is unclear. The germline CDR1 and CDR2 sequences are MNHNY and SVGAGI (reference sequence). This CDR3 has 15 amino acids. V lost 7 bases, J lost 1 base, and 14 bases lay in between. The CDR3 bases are TGTGCCAGCACCGCAATGGATAACGCCAAAAACATTCAGTACTTC. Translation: CASTAMDNAKNIQYF.

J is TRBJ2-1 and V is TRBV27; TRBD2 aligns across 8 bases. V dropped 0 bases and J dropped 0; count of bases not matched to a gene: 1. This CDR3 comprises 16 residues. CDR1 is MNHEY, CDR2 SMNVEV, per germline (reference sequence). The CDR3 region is CASSLSSGGSYNEQFF. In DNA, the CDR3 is TGTGCCAGCAGTTTATCCAGCGGGGGCTCCTACAATGAGCAGTTCTTC.

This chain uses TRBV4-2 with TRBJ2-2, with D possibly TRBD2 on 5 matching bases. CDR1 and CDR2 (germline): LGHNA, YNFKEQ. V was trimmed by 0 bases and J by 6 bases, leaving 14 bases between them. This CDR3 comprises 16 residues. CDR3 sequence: CASSQEERWSPGELFF. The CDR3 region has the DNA TGTGCCAGCAGCCAAGAAGAGCGGTGGAGCCCCGGGGAGCTGTTTTTT.

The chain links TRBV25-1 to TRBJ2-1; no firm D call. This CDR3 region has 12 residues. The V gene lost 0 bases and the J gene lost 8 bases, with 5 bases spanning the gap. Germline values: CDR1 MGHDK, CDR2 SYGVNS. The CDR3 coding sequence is TGTGCCAGCAGTGAATACTGGCATGAGCAGTTCTTC. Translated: CASSEYWHEQFF.

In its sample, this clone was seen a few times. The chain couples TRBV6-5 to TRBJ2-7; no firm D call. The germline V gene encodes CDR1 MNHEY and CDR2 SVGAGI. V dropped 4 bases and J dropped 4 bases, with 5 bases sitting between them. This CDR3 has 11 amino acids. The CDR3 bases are TGTGCCAGCAGTTCCGTTTACGAGCAGTACTTC. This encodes CASSSVYEQYF.

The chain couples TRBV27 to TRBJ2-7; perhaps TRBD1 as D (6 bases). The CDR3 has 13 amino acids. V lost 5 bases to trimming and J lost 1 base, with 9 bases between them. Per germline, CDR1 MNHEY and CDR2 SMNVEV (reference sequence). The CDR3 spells CASSPGQSYEQYF. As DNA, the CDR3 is TGTGCCAGCAGTCCCGGACAGTCCTACGAGCAGTACTTC.

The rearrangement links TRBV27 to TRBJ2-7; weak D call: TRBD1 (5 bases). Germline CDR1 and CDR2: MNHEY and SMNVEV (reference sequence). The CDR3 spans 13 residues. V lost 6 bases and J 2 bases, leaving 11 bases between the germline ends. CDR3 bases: TGTGCCAGCAGCCCGACAGTTACCTACGAGCAGTACTTC. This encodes CASSPTVTYEQYF.

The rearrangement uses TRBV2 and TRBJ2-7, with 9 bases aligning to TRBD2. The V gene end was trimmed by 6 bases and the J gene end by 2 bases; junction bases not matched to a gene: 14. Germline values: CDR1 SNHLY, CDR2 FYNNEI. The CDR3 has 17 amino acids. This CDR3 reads CASRLPLAGNDAYEQYF. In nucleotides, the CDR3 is TGTGCCAGCAGGTTGCCTCTAGCGGGAAATGATGCCTACGAGCAGTACTTC.

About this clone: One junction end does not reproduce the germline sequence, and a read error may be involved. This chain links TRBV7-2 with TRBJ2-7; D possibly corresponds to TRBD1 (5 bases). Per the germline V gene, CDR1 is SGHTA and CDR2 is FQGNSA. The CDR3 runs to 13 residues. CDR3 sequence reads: CASSLDSGPLSNF. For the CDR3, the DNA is TGTGCCAGCAGCTTAGATTCAGGGCCCCTAAGCAACTTC. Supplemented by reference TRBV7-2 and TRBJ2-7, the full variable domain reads GAGVSQSPSNKVTEKGKDVELRCDPISGHTALYWYRQSLGQGLEFLIYFQGNSAPDKSGLPSDRFSAERTGGSVSTLTIQRTQQEDSAVYLCASSLDSGPLSNFGPGTRLTVT.

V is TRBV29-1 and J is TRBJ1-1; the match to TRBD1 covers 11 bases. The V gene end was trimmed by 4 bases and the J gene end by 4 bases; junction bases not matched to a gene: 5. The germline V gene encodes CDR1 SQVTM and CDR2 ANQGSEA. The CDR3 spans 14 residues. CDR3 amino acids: CSVAKGTGGTEAFF. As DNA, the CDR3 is TGCAGCGTTGCTAAGGGGACAGGGGGCACTGAAGCTTTCTTT.

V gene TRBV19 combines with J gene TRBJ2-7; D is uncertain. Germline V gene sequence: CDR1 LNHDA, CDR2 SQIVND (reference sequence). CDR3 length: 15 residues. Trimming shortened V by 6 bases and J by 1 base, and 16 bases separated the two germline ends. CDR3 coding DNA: TGTGCCAGTAGCTCCAGAGGCGGTGAATCCTACGAGCAGTACTTC. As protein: CASSSRGGESYEQYF.

The DNA of the CDR3 is TGCGCCAGCAGCTTGACCGCCTCCATGATACCCGAGCAGTACTTC. Translation: CASSLTASMIPEQYF. This chain joins TRBV5-1 and TRBJ2-7; D remains unclear. Trimming left V 1 base short and J 6 bases short, with 17 bases between. The CDR3 loop spans 15 amino acids. In germline, CDR1 is SGHRS, CDR2 YFSETQ.

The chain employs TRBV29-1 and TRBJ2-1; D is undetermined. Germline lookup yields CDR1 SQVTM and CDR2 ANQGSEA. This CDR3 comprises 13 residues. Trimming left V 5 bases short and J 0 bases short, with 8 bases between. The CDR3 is CSVPVRSYNEQFF. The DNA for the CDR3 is TGCAGCGTTCCGGTTCGCTCCTACAATGAGCAGTTCTTC.

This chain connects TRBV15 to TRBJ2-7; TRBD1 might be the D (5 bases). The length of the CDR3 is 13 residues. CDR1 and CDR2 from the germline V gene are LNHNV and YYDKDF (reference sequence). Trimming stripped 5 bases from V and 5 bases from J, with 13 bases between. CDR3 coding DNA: TGTGCCACCAGCGCCAGGGTCAGGGACGAGCAGTACTTC. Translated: CATSARVRDEQYF. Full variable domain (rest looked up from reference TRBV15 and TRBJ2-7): DAMVIQNPRYQVTQFGKPVTLSCSQTLNHNVMYWYQQKSSQAPKLLFHYYDKDFNNEADTPDNFQSRRPNTSFCFLDIRSPGLGDTAMYLCATSARVRDEQYFGPGTRLTVT.

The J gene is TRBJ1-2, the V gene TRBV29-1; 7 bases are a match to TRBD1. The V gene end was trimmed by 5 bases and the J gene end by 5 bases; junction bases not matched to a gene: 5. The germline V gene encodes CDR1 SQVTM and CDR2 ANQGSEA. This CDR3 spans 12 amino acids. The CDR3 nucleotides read TGCAGCGTTAGGACAGGAGAATATGGCTACACCTTC. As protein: CSVRTGEYGYTF.

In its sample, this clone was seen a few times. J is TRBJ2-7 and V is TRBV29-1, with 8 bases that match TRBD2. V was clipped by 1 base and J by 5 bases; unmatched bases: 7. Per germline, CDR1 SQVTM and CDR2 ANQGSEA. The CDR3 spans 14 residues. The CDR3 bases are TGCAGCGTTGAAGCCCCCGGGAGGGTCCACGAGCAGTACTTC. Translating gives CSVEAPGRVHEQYF.

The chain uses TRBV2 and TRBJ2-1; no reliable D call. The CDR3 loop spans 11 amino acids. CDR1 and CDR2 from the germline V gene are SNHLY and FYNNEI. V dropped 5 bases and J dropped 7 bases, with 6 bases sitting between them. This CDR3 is CASSYRNEQFF. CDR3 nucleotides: TGTGCCAGCAGTTACCGAAATGAGCAGTTCTTC.

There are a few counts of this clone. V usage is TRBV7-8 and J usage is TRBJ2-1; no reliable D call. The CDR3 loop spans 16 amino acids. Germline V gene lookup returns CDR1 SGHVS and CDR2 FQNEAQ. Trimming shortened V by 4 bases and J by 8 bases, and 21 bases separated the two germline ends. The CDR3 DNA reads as TGTGCCAGCAGCTCCCGAGGCGGCTCTGTGTTCGATGAGCAGTTCTTC. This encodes CASSSRGGSVFDEQFF.

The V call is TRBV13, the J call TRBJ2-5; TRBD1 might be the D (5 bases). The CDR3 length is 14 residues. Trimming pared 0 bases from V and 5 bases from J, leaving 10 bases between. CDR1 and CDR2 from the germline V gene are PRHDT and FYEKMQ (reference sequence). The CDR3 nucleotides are TGTGCCAGCAGCTTAGGTCAGGGTTATGAGACCCAGTACTTC. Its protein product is CASSLGQGYETQYF.

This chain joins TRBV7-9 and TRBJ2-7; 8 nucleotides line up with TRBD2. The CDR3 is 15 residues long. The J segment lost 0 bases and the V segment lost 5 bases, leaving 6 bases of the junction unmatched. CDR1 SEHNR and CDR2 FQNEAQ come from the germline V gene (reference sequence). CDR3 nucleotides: TGTGCCAGCAGCCGGGGGGGCCGGAGCTCCTACGAGCAGTACTTC. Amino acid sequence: CASSRGGRSSYEQYF.

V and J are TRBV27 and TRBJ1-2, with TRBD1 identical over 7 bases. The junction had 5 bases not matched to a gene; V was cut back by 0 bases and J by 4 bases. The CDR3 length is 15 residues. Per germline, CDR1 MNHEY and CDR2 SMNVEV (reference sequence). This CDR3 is CASSLSVGGSYGYTF. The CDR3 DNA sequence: TGTGCCAGCAGTTTATCCGTAGGGGGCAGCTATGGCTACACCTTC.

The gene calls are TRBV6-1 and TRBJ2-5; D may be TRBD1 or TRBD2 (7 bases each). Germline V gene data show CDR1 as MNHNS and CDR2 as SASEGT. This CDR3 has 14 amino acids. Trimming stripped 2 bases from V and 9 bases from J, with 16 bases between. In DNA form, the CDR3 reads TGTGCCAGCAGTGAACGGGCAGGGGGGGATCCCCAGTACTTC. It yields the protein CASSERAGGDPQYF.

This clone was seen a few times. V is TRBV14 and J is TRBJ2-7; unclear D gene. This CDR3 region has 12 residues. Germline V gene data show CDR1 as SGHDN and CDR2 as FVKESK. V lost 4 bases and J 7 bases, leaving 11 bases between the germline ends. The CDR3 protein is CASSPTRWEQYF. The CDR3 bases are TGTGCCAGCAGCCCCACCCGATGGGAGCAGTACTTC. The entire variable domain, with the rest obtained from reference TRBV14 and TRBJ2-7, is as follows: EAGVTQFPSHSVIEKGQTVTLRCDPISGHDNLYWYRRVMGKEIKFLLHFVKESKQDESGMPNNRFLAERTGGTYSTLKVQPAELEDSGVYFCASSPTRWEQYFGPGTRLTVT.

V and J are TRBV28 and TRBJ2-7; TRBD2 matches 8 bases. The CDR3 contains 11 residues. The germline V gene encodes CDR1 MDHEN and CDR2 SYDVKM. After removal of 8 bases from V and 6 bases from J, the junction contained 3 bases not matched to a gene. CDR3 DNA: TGTGCCAGCGCGCTAGCGGGCGAGCAGTACTTC. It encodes CASALAGEQYF.

The CDR3 DNA is TGTGCTAGTGGTTTGGCGGGCGCAGATACGCAGTATTTT. This encodes CASGLAGADTQYF. The genes are TRBV12-5 and TRBJ2-3; D ambiguous. This CDR3 has 13 amino acids. The germline V gene encodes CDR1 LGHNT and CDR2 FRNRAP. Deletions cut 1 base from V and 4 bases from J, with 6 bases between.

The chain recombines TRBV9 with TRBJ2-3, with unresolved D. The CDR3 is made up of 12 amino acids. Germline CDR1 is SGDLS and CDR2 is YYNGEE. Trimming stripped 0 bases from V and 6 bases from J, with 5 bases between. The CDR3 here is CASSVGSDTQYF. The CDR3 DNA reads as TGTGCCAGCAGCGTAGGATCGGATACGCAGTATTTT.